The clone carrying this TCR beta chain was recorded a few times. Here immunoSEQ multiplex PCR was the method, and the copy in TCRdb shows in-frame clones only, minus some. The sample gives tens of thousands of clones, about 97% of which show up once; around 0.3% is in the top ten. Between the trimmed V and J ends, which lost 8 bases and 3 bases, there was a span of 14 bases. The CDR3 spans 13 residues. Germline CDR1 and CDR2: MNHNS and SASEGT. The sample belongs to a study of technical replicates of blood from a few donors. The sequenced material came from T cells isolated from PBMCs. This chain joins TRBV6-1 and TRBJ2-7, with D unclear. This TCR derives from a human donor in good health. The CDR3 DNA sequence: TGTGCCAGCGTATCGTCCCCCGTCTACGAGCAGTACTTC. Translated: CASVSSPVYEQYF.